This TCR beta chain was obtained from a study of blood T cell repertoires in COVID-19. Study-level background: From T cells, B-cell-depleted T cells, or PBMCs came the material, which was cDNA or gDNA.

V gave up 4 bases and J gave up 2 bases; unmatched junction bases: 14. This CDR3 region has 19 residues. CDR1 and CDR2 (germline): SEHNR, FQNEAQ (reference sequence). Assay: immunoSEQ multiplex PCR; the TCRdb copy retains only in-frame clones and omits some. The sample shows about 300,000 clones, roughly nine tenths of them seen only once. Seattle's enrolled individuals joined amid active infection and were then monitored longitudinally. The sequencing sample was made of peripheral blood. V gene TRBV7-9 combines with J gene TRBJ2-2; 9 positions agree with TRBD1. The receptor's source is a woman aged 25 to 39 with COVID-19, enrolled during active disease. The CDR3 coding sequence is TGTGCCAGCAGCTCTCTATTCACTCCGGGACAGGGAAACACCGGGGAGCTGTTTTTT. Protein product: CASSSLFTPGQGNTGELFF. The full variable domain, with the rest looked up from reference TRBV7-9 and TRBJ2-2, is DTGVSQNPRHKITKRGQNVTFRCDPISEHNRLYWYRQTLGQGPEFLTYFQNEAQLEKSRLLSDRFSAERPKGSFSTLEIQRTEQGDSAMYLCASSSLFTPGQGNTGELFFGEGSRLTVL.